This TCR beta chain was identified in a study of T cell repertoires in cytomegalovirus infection. Study details: It can be stated that public TCR beta signatures indicated CMV infection as well as a matching HLA type.

Via MiXCR, TCRdb re-called the reads, giving one row per CDR3 protein. The sample holds 85,000 to 130,000 distinct CDR3 sequences, 23% seen once. The junction had 3 bases not matched to a gene; V was cut back by 1 base and J by 9 bases. This CDR3 spans 13 amino acids. Germline loops: CDR1 SGHNT, CDR2 YENEEA. The specimen was CD8+ T cells from PBMCs. The rearrangement uses TRBV11-3 and TRBJ2-1, with 7 positions matching TRBD2. This receptor was obtained from a human donor in good health (CMV status not recorded). Some clones in this sample may be carry-over from other donors' samples. CDR3 amino acids: CASSLGLAVEQFF. As DNA, the CDR3 is TGTGCCAGCAGCTTAGGACTAGCTGTTGAGCAGTTCTTC.